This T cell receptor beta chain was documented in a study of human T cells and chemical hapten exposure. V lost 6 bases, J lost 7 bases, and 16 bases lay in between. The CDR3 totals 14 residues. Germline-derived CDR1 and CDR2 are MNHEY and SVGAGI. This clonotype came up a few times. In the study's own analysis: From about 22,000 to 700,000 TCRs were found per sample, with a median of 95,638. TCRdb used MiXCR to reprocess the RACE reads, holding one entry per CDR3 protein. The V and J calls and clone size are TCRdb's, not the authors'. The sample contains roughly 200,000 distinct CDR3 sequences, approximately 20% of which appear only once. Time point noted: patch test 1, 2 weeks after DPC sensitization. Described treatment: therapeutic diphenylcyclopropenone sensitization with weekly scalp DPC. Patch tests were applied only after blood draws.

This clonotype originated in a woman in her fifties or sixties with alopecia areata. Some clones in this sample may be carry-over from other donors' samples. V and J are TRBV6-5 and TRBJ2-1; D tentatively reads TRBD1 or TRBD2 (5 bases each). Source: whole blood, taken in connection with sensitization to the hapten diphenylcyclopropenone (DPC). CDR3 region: CASSSTGGRNEQFF. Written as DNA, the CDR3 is TGTGCCAGCAGCTCAACTGGGGGAAGGAATGAGCAGTTCTTC.